A selection of T cell receptor beta chains follows, all from one sample in a study of CXCR3-negative and CXCR3-positive naive CD8 T cells. No DNA is given; TCRdb re-called the 5' RACE reads and lists each CDR3 protein once. The ten most abundant clones cover about 0.62% of a sample with 65,000 to 90,000 distinct CDR3 sequences. The sample taken for sequencing was naive CXCR3+ CD8+ T cells from blood. These receptors were obtained from a human donor in good health. Some clones in this sample may be carry-over from other donors' samples. Both conserved end residues are part of each CDR3. The order of the fields is J gene, V gene, CDR3 protein.

TRBJ1-5,TRBV28,CASSLWVAQPQHF
TRBJ2-1,TRBV20-1,CSARDYGSSYNEQFF
TRBJ2-1,TRBV13,CASSLNAGSSYNEQFF
TRBJ2-1,TRBV9,CASTSRRNEQFF
TRBJ2-2,TRBV12-3/TRBV12-4,CASSSDQGVNTGELFF
TRBJ2-3,TRBV6-2/TRBV6-3,CASSFGRARPDTQYF
TRBJ2-1,TRBV19,CATQQGQRGNEQFF
TRBJ2-7,TRBV28,CASSFSGGFREQYF
TRBJ1-2,TRBV7-9,CASSSGQIYGYTF
TRBJ2-1,TRBV7-8,CASSPTSGAYNEQFF
TRBJ2-5,TRBV5-1,CASSFAPPRSRAETQYF
TRBJ2-1,TRBV21-1,CASSNRGELSYNEQFF
TRBJ2-1,TRBV10-3,CAISETGTSGRKNEQFF
TRBJ2-7,TRBV5-1,CASSLDGSSYEQCF
TRBJ2-7,TRBV5-1,CASSGDGFPYEQYF
TRBJ2-7,TRBV28,CASSSNRGPAYEQYF
TRBJ2-3,TRBV6-5,CASCFEGTQYF
TRBJ2-7,TRBV28,CASSLFGGGYEQYF
TRBJ1-6,TRBV28,CASSRDKMTNSPLHF
TRBJ2-7,TRBV6-5,CASSHSDYSGYEQYF
TRBJ2-7,TRBV7-6,CAGDRNYEQYF
TRBJ1-5,TRBV7-6,CASSLEASENHPQHF
TRBJ1-4,TRBV20-1,CSATEGDNEKLFF
TRBJ2-7,TRBV7-8,CASSPMSYGQNEQYF
TRBJ2-1,TRBV12-3/TRBV12-4,CACKEGGGYNEQFF
TRBJ2-1,TRBV5-1,CASSLGPSGDYNGQFF
TRBJ2-1,TRBV20-1,CSARDPGQDHNEQFF
TRBJ2-1,TRBV29-1,CSVEDRGGGYNEQFF
TRBJ1-5,TRBV27,CASKRLSGGQPQHF
TRBJ2-2,TRBV6-2/TRBV6-3,CASSYPPGITGELFF
TRBJ1-4,TRBV7-9,CASSVDRDHLFF
TRBJ2-5,TRBV7-9,CASSPSSQAQYF
TRBJ2-4,TRBV4-3,CASSQGELAKNIQYF
TRBJ2-5,TRBV6-5,CASSLGLAEETQYF
TRBJ2-7,TRBV5-6,CASSPWTSGSYEQYF
TRBJ1-5,TRBV29-1,CSVQTGYGNQPQHF
TRBJ2-2,TRBV7-9,CASRDTGELFF